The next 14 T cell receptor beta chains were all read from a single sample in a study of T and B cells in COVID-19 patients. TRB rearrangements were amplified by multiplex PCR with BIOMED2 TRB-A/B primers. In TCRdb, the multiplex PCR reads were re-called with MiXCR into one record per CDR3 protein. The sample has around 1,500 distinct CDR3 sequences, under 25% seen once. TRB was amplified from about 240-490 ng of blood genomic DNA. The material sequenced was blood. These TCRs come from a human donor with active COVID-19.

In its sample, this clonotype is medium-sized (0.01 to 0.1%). The CDR3 region is CASDGGDSYEQYF. The CDR3 coding sequence is TGTGCCAGCGATGGCGGGGACTCCTACGAGCAGTACTTC. This chain connects TRBV5-6 to TRBJ2-7, with D tentatively TRBD2 (6 bases). V lost 7 bases and J lost 0, with 11 bases in between. The germline V gene has CDR1 SGHDT and CDR2 YYEEEE. The CDR3 has 13 residues.

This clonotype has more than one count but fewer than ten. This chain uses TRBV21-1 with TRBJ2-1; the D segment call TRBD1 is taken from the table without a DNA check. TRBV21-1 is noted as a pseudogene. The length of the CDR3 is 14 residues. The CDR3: CAVETGTSYNEQFF. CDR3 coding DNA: TGTGCCGTTGAGACAGGGACTTCCTACAATGAGCAGTTCTTC.

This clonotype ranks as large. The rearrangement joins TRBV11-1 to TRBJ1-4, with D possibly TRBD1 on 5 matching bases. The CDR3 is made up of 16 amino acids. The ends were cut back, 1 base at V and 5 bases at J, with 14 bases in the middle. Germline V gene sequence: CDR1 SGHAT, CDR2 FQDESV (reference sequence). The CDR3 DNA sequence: TGTGCCAGCAGCTTAGGACCTCAGGGAACCAATGAAAAACTGTTTTTT. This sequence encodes CASSLGPQGTNEKLFF.

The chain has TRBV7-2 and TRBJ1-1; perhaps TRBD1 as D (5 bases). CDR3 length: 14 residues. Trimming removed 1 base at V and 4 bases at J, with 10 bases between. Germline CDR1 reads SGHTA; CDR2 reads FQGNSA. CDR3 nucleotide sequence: TGTGCCAGCAGCTTAGTGGGGGGGTCCACTGAAGCTTTCTTT. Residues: CASSLVGGSTEAFF.

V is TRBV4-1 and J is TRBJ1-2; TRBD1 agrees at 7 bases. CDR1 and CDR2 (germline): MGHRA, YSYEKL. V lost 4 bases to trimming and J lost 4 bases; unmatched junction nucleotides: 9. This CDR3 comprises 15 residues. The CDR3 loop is CASSRPGQPTYGYTF. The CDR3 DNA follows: TGCGCCAGCAGCCGGCCGGGACAGCCTACCTATGGCTACACCTTC.

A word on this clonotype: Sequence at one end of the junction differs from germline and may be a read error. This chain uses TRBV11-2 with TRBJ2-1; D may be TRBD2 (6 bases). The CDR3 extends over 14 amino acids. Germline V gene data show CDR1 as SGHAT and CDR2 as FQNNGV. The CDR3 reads CAGSPTWTNDEQFF. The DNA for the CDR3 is TGTGCCGGCAGCCCGACCTGGACTAATGATGAGCAGTTCTTC.

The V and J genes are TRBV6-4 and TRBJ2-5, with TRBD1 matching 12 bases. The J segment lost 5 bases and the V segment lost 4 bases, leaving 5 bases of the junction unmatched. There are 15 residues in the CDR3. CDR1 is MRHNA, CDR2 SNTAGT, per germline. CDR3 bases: TGTGCCAGCAGTGCCGGGACAGGGGGCGCGGAGACCCAGTACTTC. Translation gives CASSAGTGGAETQYF.

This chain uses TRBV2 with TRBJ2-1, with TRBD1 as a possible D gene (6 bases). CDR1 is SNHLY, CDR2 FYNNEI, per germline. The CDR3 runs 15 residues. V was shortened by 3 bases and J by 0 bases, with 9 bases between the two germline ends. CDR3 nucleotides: TGTGCCAGCAGTGATGGGGGCCGCTCCTACAATGAGCAGTTCTTC. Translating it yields CASSDGGRSYNEQFF.

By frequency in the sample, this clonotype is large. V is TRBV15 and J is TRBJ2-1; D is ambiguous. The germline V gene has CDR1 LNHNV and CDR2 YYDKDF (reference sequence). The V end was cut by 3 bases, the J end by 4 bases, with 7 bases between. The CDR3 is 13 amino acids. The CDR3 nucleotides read TGTGCCACCAGCAGTAGGCTGTACAATGAGCAGTTCTTC. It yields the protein CATSSRLYNEQFF. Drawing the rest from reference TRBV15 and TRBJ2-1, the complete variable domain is DAMVIQNPRYQVTQFGKPVTLSCSQTLNHNVMYWYQQKSSQAPKLLFHYYDKDFNNEADTPDNFQSRRPNTSFCFLDIRSPGLGDTAMYLCATSSRLYNEQFFGPGTRLTVL.

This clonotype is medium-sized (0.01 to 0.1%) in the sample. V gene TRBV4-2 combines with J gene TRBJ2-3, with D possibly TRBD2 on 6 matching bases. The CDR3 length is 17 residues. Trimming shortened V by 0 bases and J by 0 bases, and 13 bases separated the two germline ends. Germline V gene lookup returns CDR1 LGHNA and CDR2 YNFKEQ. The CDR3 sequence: CASSQDSASESTDTQYF. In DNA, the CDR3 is TGTGCCAGCAGCCAAGATTCGGCTAGCGAAAGCACAGATACGCAGTATTTT.

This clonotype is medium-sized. The CDR3: CASSYTEEVQPQHF. DNA for the CDR3: TGTGCCAGCAGTTACACAGAGGAAGTTCAGCCCCAGCATTTT. The gene calls are TRBV6-6 and TRBJ1-5; no firm D call. V shed 2 bases and J shed 6 bases, with 11 bases lying between them. Germline-derived CDR1 and CDR2 are MNHNY and SVGAGI (reference sequence). This CDR3 has 14 amino acids.

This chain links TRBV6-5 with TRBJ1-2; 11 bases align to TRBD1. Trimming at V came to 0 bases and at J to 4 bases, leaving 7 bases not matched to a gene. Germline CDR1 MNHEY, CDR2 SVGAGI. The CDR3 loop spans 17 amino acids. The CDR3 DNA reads TGTGCCAGCAGTTACTCGGATGCCGGGACAGGGGGCTATGGCTACACCTTC. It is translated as CASSYSDAGTGGYGYTF.

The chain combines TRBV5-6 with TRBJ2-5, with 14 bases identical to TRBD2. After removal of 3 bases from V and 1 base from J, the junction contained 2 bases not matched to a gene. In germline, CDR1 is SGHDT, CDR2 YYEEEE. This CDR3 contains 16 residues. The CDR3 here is CASSSGLAGAQETQYF. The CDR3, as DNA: TGTGCCAGCAGCTCGGGACTAGCGGGGGCCCAAGAGACCCAGTACTTC. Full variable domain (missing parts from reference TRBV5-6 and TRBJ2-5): DAGVTQSPTHLIKTRGQQVTLRCSPKSGHDTVSWYQQALGQGPQFIFQYYEEEERQRGNFPDRFSGHQFPNYSSELNVNALLLGDSALYLCASSSGLAGAQETQYFGPGTRLLVL.

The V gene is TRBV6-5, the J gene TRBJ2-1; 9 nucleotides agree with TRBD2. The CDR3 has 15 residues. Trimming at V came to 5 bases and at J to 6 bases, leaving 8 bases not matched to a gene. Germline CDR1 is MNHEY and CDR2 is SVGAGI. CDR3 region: CASSGGGREFNEQFF. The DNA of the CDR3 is TGTGCCAGCAGTGGCGGCGGGAGGGAATTCAATGAGCAGTTCTTC.